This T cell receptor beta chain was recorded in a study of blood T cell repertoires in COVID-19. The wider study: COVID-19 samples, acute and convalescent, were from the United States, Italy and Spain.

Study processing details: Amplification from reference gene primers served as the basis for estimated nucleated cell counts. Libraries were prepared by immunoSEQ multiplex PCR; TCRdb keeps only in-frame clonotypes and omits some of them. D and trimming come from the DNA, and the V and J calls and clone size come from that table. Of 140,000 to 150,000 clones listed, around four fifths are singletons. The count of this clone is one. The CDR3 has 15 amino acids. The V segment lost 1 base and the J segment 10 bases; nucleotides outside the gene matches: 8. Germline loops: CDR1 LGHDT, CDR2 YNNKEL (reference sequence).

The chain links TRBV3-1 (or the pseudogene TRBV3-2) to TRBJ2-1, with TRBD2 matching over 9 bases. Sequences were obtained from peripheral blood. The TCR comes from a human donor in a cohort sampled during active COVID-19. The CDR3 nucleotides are TGTGCCAGCAGCCAAGTCCCTCTAGCGGGGTCAGAGCAGTTCTTC. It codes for CASSQVPLAGSEQFF.